The clone carrying this T cell receptor beta chain was seen ten or more times. Its matching antigen is unknown. Using its own MiXCR run on the PCR reads, TCRdb lists one record per CDR3 protein. Of about 640,000 distinct CDR3 sequences in the sample, roughly 21% were seen once. The source of the sample is a study of molecular identifiers for immune sequencing clone quantification. Study-level background: Replicate experiments took RNA from about 21,000 or 97,000 naive CD8 cells, divided it five ways and sequenced four.

The CDR3 covers 14 residues. V dropped 6 bases and J dropped 7; count of bases not matched to a gene: 8. Germline assignment: CDR1 MNHEY and CDR2 SMNVEV (reference sequence). Study findings and constraints: In naive cells, clones above 20 RNA copies held under 1% of molecules, whereas in effector cells they held over 98%.

Sorted naive CD8 T cells were those defined as CD8+CD4-CCR7+CD45RA+. The genes are TRBV27 and TRBJ2-7; TRBD1 aligns across 11 bases. Sequencing was performed on naive CD8+ T cells from blood, with Jurkat cell RNA spiked in. The subset here: FACS-sorted CD8+CD4-CCR7+CD45RA+ naive T cells. This clonotype was obtained from a human donor in good health. Some libraries in this study had Jurkat cell RNA spiked in. The CDR3 spells CASSKGQGAREQYF. The CDR3 nucleotides read TGTGCCAGCAGCAAAGGACAGGGGGCTCGAGAGCAGTACTTC.